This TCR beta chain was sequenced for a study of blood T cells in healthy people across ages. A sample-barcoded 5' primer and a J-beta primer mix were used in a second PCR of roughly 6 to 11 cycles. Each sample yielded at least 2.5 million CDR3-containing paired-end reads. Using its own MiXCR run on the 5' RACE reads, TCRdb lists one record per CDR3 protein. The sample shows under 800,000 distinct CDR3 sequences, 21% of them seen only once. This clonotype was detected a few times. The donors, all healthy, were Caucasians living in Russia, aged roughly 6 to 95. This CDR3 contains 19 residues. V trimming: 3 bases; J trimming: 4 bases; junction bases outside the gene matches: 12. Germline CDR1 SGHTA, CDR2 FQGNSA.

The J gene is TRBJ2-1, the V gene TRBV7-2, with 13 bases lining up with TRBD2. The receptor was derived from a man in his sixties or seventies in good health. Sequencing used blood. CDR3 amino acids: CASSFRLAGGKNRYNEQFF. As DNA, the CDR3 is TGTGCCAGCAGCTTCCGACTAGCGGGAGGAAAGAATAGATACAATGAGCAGTTCTTC.